One sample yielded the 27 T cell receptor beta chains listed below, sequenced in a study of sequential checkpoint blockade in melanoma. Described treatment: randomized to nivolumab then ipilimumab (arm A) or the reverse (arm B). Measured with immunoSEQ multiplex PCR; TCRdb has only the in-frame clones, and not every one. The sample holds about 32,000 clones; approximately 81% are singletons and the top ten take approximately 18%. The sequenced sample was CD8+ T cells sorted from blood (inferred from file names), obtained from a patient given nivolumab and ipilimumab in sequence. The receptors here all came from a human donor with melanoma.

This clone appeared a single time. The genes are TRBV4-3 and TRBJ2-3; no definite D call. The CDR3 sequence is 15 residues long. Germline V gives CDR1 LGHNA, CDR2 YSLEER. Between the trimmed V and J ends, which lost 2 bases and 0 bases, there was a span of 9 bases. The DNA of the CDR3 is TGCGCCAGCAGCCAAATCTACTCTAGCACAGATACGCAGTATTTT. This sequence encodes CASSQIYSSTDTQYF.

This chain joins TRBV10-3 and TRBJ2-2, with TRBD2 as a possible D gene (6 bases). With 9 bases removed from V and 3 bases from J, the gap between germline ends came to 17 bases. CDR3 length: 15 amino acids. Germline loops: CDR1 ENHRY, CDR2 SYGVKD. The CDR3 sequence is CAMTGGRADTGELFF. The CDR3, as DNA: TGTGCCATGACCGGGGGACGGGCCGACACCGGGGAGCTGTTTTTT.

The rearrangement links TRBV4-3 to TRBJ2-5; D gene uncertain. The assigned J gene may be wrong: the sequence end matches TRBJ2-7 better. The CDR3 runs 13 residues. Germline lookup yields CDR1 LGHNA and CDR2 YSLEER. For the CDR3, the DNA is TGCGCCAGCAGCCAATACCAAAGCAACGAGCAGTACTTC. Its protein is CASSQYQSNEQYF.

V and J are TRBV6-1 and TRBJ1-1; the D gene is possibly TRBD1 (5 bases). With 2 bases removed from V and 1 base from J, the gap between germline ends came to 17 bases. Germline CDR1 MNHNS, CDR2 SASEGT. This CDR3 comprises 17 residues. CDR3 bases: TGTGCCAGCAGTGAACGTGCAGGGTGGGTGGAGAACACTGAAGCTTTCTTT. It yields the protein CASSERAGWVENTEAFF.

The rearrangement uses TRBV5-6 and TRBJ2-1; maybe TRBD1 (5 bases). The germline gives CDR1 SGHDT, CDR2 YYEEEE. The CDR3 runs to 16 residues. V gave up 1 base and J gave up 10 bases, with 21 bases separating them. CDR3 nucleotides: TGTGCCAGCAGCTTGTTCATTGAGGCGGACACTCGAGAGCAGTTCTTC. It specifies CASSLFIEADTREQFF.

The chain joins TRBV9 to TRBJ2-5; 14 bases fit TRBD2. Gene TRBJ2-7 matches the end of the DNA better, so the J call may be wrong. In germline, CDR1 is SGDLS, CDR2 YYNGEE. This CDR3 is 18 amino acids long. CDR3 coding DNA: TGTGCCAGCAGCGGCGGGACTAGCGGGAGTACCCCCGGCCACGAGCAGTACTTC. Amino acids: CASSGGTSGSTPGHEQYF.

The V call is TRBV28, the J call TRBJ2-7; possibly TRBD2 for D (7 bases). Between the trimmed V and J ends, which lost 6 bases and 3 bases, there was a span of 18 bases. The CDR3 runs 15 residues. The germline V gene has CDR1 MDHEN and CDR2 SYDVKM. In nucleotides, the CDR3 is TGTGCCAGCAGCTGGGGGGGCAGGGGACTCTACGAGCAGTACTTC. Amino acids: CASSWGGRGLYEQYF.

The V gene is TRBV6-4, the J gene TRBJ2-6; no clear D. V dropped 5 bases and J dropped 1 base, with 6 bases sitting between them. This CDR3 region has 14 residues. Per the germline V gene, CDR1 is MRHNA and CDR2 is SNTAGT. CDR3 protein: CASSPQSGANVLTF. For the CDR3, the DNA is TGTGCCAGCAGTCCCCAATCTGGGGCCAACGTCCTGACTTTC.

The chain has TRBV7-6 and TRBJ2-7, with D possibly being TRBD2 (6 bases). Germline assignment: CDR1 SGHVS and CDR2 FNYEAQ. V was clipped by 2 bases and J by 2 bases, with 16 bases between them. This CDR3 is built from 16 residues. The CDR3 DNA sequence: TGTGCCAGCAGCTTATCTTTTAGCGGAAAAACCTACGAGCAGTACTTC. It yields the protein CASSLSFSGKTYEQYF.

The chain combines TRBV19 with TRBJ2-7; D not certain. The CDR3 consists of 13 residues. With 5 bases removed from V and 0 bases from J, the gap between germline ends came to 8 bases. Germline V CDR1 and CDR2: LNHDA, SQIVND (reference sequence). CDR3 sequence (DNA): TGTGCCAGTAGTGGGCAGTCCTCCTACGAGCAGTACTTC. This codes for CASSGQSSYEQYF.

The chain joins TRBV7-6 to TRBJ1-3; perhaps TRBD1 as D (5 bases). The CDR3 is 14 amino acids. Trimming removed 4 bases at V and 3 bases at J, with 10 bases between. The V gene's germline CDR1 is SGHVS and CDR2 FNYEAQ. CDR3 amino acids: CASSSRDYGNTIYF. DNA for the CDR3: TGTGCCAGCAGCTCCCGGGACTATGGAAACACCATATATTTT.

The V gene is TRBV27, the J gene TRBJ2-7; D ambiguous. V shed 0 bases and J shed 1 base, with 13 bases lying between them. Germline loops: CDR1 MNHEY, CDR2 SMNVEV (reference sequence). The length of the CDR3 is 16 residues. DNA for the CDR3: TGTGCCAGCAGTTTATCGCCCGACTCCCTGTCCTACGAGCAGTACTTC. Protein: CASSLSPDSLSYEQYF.

This chain links TRBV4-3 with TRBJ2-3; 8 bases agree with TRBD2. V lost 3 bases to trimming and J lost 0 bases; unmatched junction nucleotides: 5. This CDR3 comprises 16 residues. CDR1 and CDR2 from the germline V gene are LGHNA and YSLEER. The chain's CDR3 is CASSQPERGSTDTQYF. CDR3 coding DNA: TGCGCCAGCAGCCAGCCGGAGCGGGGGAGCACAGATACGCAGTATTTT.

The chain carries TRBV10-3 and TRBJ1-4; 7 nucleotides align to TRBD1. V lost 5 bases to trimming and J lost 4 bases; unmatched junction nucleotides: 10. CDR1 and CDR2 from the germline V gene are ENHRY and SYGVKD. The length of the CDR3 is 16 residues. The CDR3 DNA sequence: TGTGCCATCAGTAAGGGGACAGCCCTCCTTAATGAAAAACTGTTTTTT. Amino acid sequence: CAISKGTALLNEKLFF.

The chain employs TRBV27 and TRBJ1-1, with D unclear. V lost 2 bases and J 6 bases, leaving 13 bases between the germline ends. In germline, CDR1 is MNHEY, CDR2 SMNVEV (reference sequence). This CDR3 has 14 amino acids. The CDR3 bases are TGTGCCAGCAGTTTACGGTACGTCTCCCCTGAAGCTTTCTTT. Its translation: CASSLRYVSPEAFF.

This clone was detected once. This chain joins TRBV10-3 and TRBJ1-5, with D possibly being TRBD1 (5 bases). The V end lost 4 bases, the J end lost 4 bases, and 11 bases lay between the germline ends. Germline CDR1 is ENHRY and CDR2 is SYGVKD. CDR3 size: 14 residues. CDR3 coding DNA: TGTGCCATCAGTGCGGCGGACACTAATCAGCCCCAGCATTTT. Translation: CAISAADTNQPQHF.

The chain uses TRBV27 and TRBJ2-1; TRBD2 might be the D (8 bases). Germline V gene lookup returns CDR1 MNHEY and CDR2 SMNVEV (reference sequence). The CDR3 covers 16 residues. Trimming cost V 5 bases and J 8 bases, with 22 bases left between them. CDR3 coding DNA: TGTGCCAGCAGTCCGCCGGGAGGGGGCGTTTTATATGAGCAGTTCTTC. Translation gives CASSPPGGGVLYEQFF.

The chain combines TRBV7-6 with TRBJ1-6; D is unresolved. This CDR3 comprises 15 residues. Germline V gene data show CDR1 as SGHVS and CDR2 as FNYEAQ. The V gene lost 3 bases and the J gene lost 3 bases, with 9 bases spanning the gap. CDR3 nucleotides: TGTGCCAGCAGCTTCGGAGGATTCTATAATTCACCCCTCCACTTT. It encodes CASSFGGFYNSPLHF.

The V gene is TRBV27, the J gene TRBJ2-7, with a weak D call TRBD1 (5 bases). This CDR3 spans 10 amino acids. The V gene lost 8 bases and the J gene lost 3 bases, with 5 bases spanning the gap. The V gene's germline CDR1 is MNHEY and CDR2 SMNVEV (reference sequence). DNA for the CDR3: TGTGCCAGCGGACACTACGAGCAGTACTTC. It yields the protein CASGHYEQYF.

V is TRBV6-5 and J is TRBJ1-5, with D possibly matching TRBD1 (5 bases). Germline-derived CDR1 and CDR2 are MNHEY and SVGAGI. The CDR3 is 13 residues long. The ends were cut back, 6 bases at V and 4 bases at J, with 10 bases in the middle. The CDR3 nucleotides read TGTGCCAGCAGCAGGGTGGGAAATCAGCCCCAGCATTTT. This sequence encodes CASSRVGNQPQHF.

A single count supports this clone. J is TRBJ2-5 and V is TRBV27, with TRBD1 identical over 10 bases. V gave up 4 bases and J gave up 3 bases; unmatched junction bases: 2. Germline V lookup: CDR1 MNHEY, CDR2 SMNVEV (reference sequence). The CDR3 totals 14 residues. The CDR3 DNA reads as TGTGCCAGCAGTTCGGGGACAGGGGAAGAGACCCAGTACTTC. Translation gives CASSSGTGEETQYF.

The rearrangement links TRBV5-6 to TRBJ2-7, with D possibly matching TRBD2 (5 bases). The V and J ends lost 2 bases and 3 bases respectively, with 9 bases between them. Germline CDR1 reads SGHDT; CDR2 reads YYEEEE. The CDR3 length is 13 residues. CDR3 DNA sequence: TGTGCCAGCAGCTTTGGGAGATTCTACGAGCAGTACTTC. Protein sequence: CASSFGRFYEQYF.

This clone is labeled as medium-sized. This chain links TRBV2 with TRBJ2-1, with 9 bases identical to TRBD1. Germline trimming cut 4 bases from V and 7 bases from J; bases unmatched to any gene: 8. The CDR3 has 15 residues. Germline-derived CDR1 and CDR2 are SNHLY and FYNNEI. The CDR3 coding sequence is TGTGCCAGCAGTGGGACAGGGGAAACGGGAAATGAGCAGTTCTTC. Translated, it gives CASSGTGETGNEQFF.

The J gene is TRBJ2-7, the V gene TRBV11-2; D may be TRBD2 (5 bases). V dropped 2 bases and J dropped 9 bases, with 20 bases sitting between them. CDR1 SGHAT and CDR2 FQNNGV come from the germline V gene. The CDR3 is 15 amino acids. Here the CDR3 reads CASSLSPDLPGRQYF. The CDR3 bases are TGTGCCAGCAGCTTATCGCCGGACTTACCTGGTCGGCAGTACTTC.

The J gene is TRBJ1-4, the V gene TRBV6-5; 10 bases are a match to TRBD1. With V trimmed by 2 bases and J by 8 bases, 2 bases remained unmatched. There are 14 residues in the CDR3. Germline assignment: CDR1 MNHEY and CDR2 SVGAGI. The CDR3 DNA is TGTGCCAGCAGTTACGGGACAGGGGAAGAAAAACTGTTTTTT. This encodes CASSYGTGEEKLFF.

The chain combines TRBV5-6 with TRBJ2-2, with 7 bases fitting TRBD2. CDR3 size: 14 residues. The ends lost 0 bases at V and 6 bases at J; junction bases unmatched: 2. Germline assignment: CDR1 SGHDT and CDR2 YYEEEE. CDR3 nucleotides: TGTGCCAGCAGCTTGGTGGGGGGGTCCGGGGAGCTGTTTTTT. Translation: CASSLVGGSGELFF.

CDR3 in DNA: TGTGCCAGCTCACCTAATCCAGGCAGGGGCTCATACGAGCAGTACTTC. This encodes CASSPNPGRGSYEQYF. This chain joins TRBV18 and TRBJ2-7; D is perhaps TRBD1 (6 bases). CDR1 and CDR2 from the germline V gene are KGHSH and LQKENI. V was clipped by 3 bases and J by 4 bases, with 19 bases between them. The CDR3 sequence is 16 residues long.